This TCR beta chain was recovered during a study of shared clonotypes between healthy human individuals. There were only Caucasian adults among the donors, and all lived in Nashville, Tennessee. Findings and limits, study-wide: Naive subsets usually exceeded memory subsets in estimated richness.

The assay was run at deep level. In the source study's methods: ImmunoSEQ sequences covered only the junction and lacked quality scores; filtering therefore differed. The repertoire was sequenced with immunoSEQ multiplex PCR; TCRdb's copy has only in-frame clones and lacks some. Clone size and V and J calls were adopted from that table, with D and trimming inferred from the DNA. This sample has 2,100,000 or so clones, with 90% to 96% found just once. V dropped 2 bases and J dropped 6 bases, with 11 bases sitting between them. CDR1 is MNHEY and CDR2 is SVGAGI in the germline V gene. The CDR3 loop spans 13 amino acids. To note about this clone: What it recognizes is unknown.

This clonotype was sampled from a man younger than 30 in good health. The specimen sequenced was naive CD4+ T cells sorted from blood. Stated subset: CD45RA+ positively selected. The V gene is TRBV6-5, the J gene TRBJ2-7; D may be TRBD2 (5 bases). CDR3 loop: CASSYATRREQYF. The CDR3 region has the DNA TGTGCCAGCAGTTACGCCACTAGGCGCGAGCAGTACTTC.